This T cell receptor (beta chain) was sequenced during a study of T cell repertoires in cytomegalovirus infection. Study information: CMV epitopes in the study were HLA-C-restricted (recently identified) and HLA-B-restricted (well studied). Public TCR beta signatures indicated both CMV infection and matching HLA type.

This CDR3 is 13 amino acids long. V lost 5 bases and J 8 bases, leaving 13 bases between the germline ends. Study outcomes and limitations: Based on cumulative public TCR beta family frequency, carriers of CMV plus the relevant HLA were identified. In two of eight donors, the top clonotype was HLA-C-restricted CMV-specific.

TCRdb used MiXCR to reprocess the reads, holding one entry per CDR3 protein. The sample holds about 830,000 distinct CDR3 sequences; 32% are singletons and the top ten take 9.5% to 15%. This clonotype has ten or more counts. Its target is unknown. The input for sequencing was cultured CD8+ T cells from PBMCs, taken from culture after CMV antigen stimulation. The TCR comes from a human donor in good health (CMV status not recorded). Some clones in this sample may be carry-over from other donors' samples. The V call is TRBV12-3 or TRBV12-4, the J call TRBJ2-1; tentatively, D is TRBD1 (5 bases). CDR3: CASSQYRIDEQFF. The DNA of the CDR3 is TGTGCCAGCAGTCAATACAGGATCGATGAGCAGTTCTTC.